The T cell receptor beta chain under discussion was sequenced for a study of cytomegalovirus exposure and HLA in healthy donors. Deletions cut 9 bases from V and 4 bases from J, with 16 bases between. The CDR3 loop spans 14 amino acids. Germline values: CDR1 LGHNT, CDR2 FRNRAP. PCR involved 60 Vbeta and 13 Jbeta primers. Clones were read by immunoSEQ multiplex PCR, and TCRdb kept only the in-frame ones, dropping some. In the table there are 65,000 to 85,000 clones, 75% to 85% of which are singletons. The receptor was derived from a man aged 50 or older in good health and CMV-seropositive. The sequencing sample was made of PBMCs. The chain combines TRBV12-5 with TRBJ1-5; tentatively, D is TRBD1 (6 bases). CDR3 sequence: CASGRGARNQPQHF. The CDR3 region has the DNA TGTGCTAGCGGCCGGGGGGCGCGAAATCAGCCCCAGCATTTT.